This T cell receptor (beta chain) was retrieved from a study of beta chain features in type 1 diabetes. Trimming removed 1 base from V and 7 bases from J, with 11 bases in between. The CDR3 sequence is 14 residues long. The germline V gene has CDR1 SEHNR and CDR2 FQNEAQ (reference sequence). Notes on the study in general: Patients with type 1 diabetes showed fewer VDJ junction insertions and more deletions. Among patients, naive, central memory and Treg TCRB repertoires appeared more similar than among healthy donors. Cells carrying high TCR expression could end up over-represented when cDNA is sequenced.

Details on this clone: Its antigen is unidentified.

Sequenced material consisted of expressed TCRB transcripts (all of the isolated RNA was reverse transcribed). Generated by immunoSEQ multiplex PCR, the TCRdb table keeps only in-frame clones and is missing some. The sample consists of 120,000 to 150,000 clones, about 10% of them appearing once. This clonotype originated in a man aged 18 to 30 in good health. Sequencing input: naive CD4+ T cells from blood. The chain employs TRBV7-9 and TRBJ1-5; D unresolved. The CDR3 DNA reads TGTGCCAGCAGCTTAGATGGGGAGGGACAGCCCCAGCATTTT. This sequence encodes CASSLDGEGQPQHF.